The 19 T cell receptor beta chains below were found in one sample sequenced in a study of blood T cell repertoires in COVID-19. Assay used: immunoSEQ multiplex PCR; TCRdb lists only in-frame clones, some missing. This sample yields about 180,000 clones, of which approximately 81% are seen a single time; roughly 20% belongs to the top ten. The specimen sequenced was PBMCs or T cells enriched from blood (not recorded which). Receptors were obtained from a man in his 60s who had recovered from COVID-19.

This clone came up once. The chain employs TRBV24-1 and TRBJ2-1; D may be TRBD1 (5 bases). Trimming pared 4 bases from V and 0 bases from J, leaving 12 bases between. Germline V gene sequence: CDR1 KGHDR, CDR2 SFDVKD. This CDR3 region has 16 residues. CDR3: CATSDHRRSSYNEQFF. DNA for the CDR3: TGTGCCACCAGTGACCACAGGCGGAGCTCCTACAATGAGCAGTTCTTC.

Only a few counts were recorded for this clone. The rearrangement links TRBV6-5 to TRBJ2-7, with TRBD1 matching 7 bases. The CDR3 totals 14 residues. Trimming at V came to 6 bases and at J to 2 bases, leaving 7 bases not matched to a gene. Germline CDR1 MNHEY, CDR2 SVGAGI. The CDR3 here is CASSRQGNTYEQYF. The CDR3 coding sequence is TGTGCCAGCAGCCGACAGGGAAATACCTACGAGCAGTACTTC.

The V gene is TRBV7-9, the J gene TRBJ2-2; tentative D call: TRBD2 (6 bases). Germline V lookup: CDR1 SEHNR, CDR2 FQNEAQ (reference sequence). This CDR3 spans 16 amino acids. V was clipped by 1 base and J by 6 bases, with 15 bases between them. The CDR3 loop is CASSLEVGGYAGELFF. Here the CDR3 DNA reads TGTGCCAGCAGCTTAGAGGTTGGAGGGTACGCCGGGGAGCTGTTTTTT.

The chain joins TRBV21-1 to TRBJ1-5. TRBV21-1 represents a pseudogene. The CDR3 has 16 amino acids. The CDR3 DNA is TGTGCCAGCAGCAAAATTGACTCGTGGGGCAATCAGCCCCAGCATTTT. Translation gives CASSKIDSWGNQPQHF.

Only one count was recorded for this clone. CDR3 region: CASSQNSGNTIYF. The CDR3 DNA is TGTGCCAGCAGCCAAAACAGCGGAAACACCATATATTTT. The chain carries TRBV3-1 (or the pseudogene TRBV3-2) and TRBJ1-3; D gene uncertain. This CDR3 is 13 amino acids long. V was clipped by 2 bases and J by 4 bases, with 6 bases between them. In germline, CDR1 is LGHDT, CDR2 YNNKEL (reference sequence).

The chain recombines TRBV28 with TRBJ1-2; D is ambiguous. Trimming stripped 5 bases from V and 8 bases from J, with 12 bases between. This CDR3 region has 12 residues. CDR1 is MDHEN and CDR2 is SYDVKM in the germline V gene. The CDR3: CASSPLPEGYTF. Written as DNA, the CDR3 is TGTGCCAGCAGTCCCCTGCCTGAGGGCTACACCTTC.

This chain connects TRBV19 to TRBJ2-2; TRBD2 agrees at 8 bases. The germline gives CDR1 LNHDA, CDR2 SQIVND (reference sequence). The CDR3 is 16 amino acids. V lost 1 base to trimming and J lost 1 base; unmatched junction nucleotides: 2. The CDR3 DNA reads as TGTGCCAGTAGTATAGGGGCGGGAGGGAACACCGGGGAGCTGTTTTTT. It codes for CASSIGAGGNTGELFF.

The CDR3 spells CASSPKRLVPGELFF. The CDR3 coding sequence is TGTGCCAGCAGCCCTAAGCGACTAGTTCCCGGGGAGCTGTTTTTT. This chain links TRBV14 with TRBJ2-2; perhaps TRBD2 as D (6 bases). Trimming removed 4 bases at V and 6 bases at J, with 15 bases between. Germline CDR1 is SGHDN and CDR2 is FVKESK. The CDR3 consists of 15 residues.

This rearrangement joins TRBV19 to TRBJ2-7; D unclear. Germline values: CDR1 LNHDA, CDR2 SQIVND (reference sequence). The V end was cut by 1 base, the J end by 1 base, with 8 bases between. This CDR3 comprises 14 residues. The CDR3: CASSIVGSSYEQYF. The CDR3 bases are TGTGCCAGTAGTATAGTTGGCAGTTCCTACGAGCAGTACTTC.

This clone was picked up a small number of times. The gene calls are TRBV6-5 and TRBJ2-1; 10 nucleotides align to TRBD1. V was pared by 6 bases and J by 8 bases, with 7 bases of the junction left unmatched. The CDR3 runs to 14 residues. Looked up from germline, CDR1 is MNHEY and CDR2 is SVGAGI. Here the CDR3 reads CASRAGQGIDEQFF. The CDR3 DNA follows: TGTGCCAGCAGGGCGGGACAGGGGATCGATGAGCAGTTCTTC.

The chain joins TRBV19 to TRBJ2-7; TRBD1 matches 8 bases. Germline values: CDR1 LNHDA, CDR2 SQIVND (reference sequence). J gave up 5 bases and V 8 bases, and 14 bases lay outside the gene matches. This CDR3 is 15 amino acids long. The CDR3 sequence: CASSRYRTGRNEQYF. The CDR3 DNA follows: TGTGCCAGTTCTAGATATAGGACAGGGAGGAACGAGCAGTACTTC.

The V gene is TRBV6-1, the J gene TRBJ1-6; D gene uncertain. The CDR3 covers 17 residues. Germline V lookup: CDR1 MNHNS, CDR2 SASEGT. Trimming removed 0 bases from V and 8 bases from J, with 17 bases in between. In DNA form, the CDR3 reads TGTGCCAGCAGTGAAGCGCTGATGGACGGAGCGGATTCACCCCTCCACTTT. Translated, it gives CASSEALMDGADSPLHF.

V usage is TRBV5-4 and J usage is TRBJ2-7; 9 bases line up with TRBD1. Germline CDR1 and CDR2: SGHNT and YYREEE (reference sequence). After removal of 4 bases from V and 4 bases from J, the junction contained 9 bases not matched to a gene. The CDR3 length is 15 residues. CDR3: CASSTRTGEGYEQYF. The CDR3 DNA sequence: TGTGCCAGCAGCACAAGGACAGGGGAAGGTTACGAGCAGTACTTC.

The CDR3 nucleotides are TGTGCCAGCAGTCCCGGTTTCGAACGCAATGAGCAGTTCTTC. Amino acid sequence: CASSPGFERNEQFF. V usage is TRBV6-5 and J usage is TRBJ2-1, with D unresolved. CDR3 length: 14 amino acids. The germline V gene has CDR1 MNHEY and CDR2 SVGAGI. V gave up 5 bases and J gave up 6 bases, with 14 bases separating them.

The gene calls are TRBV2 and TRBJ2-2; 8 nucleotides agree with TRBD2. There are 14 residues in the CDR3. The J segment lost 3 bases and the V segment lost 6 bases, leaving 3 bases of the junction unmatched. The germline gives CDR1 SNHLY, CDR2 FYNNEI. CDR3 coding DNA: TGTGCCAGCAGAGCGGGGGTGGACACCGGGGAGCTGTTTTTT. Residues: CASRAGVDTGELFF.

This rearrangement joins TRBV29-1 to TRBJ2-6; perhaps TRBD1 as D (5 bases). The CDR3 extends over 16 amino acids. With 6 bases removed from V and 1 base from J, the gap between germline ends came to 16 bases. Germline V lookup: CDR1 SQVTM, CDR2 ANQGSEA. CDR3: CSVLQETPSGANVLTF. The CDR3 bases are TGCAGCGTCTTACAGGAAACCCCTTCTGGGGCCAACGTCCTGACTTTC.

In nucleotides, the CDR3 is TGTGCCAGCAGCTTAGTTAGTTCAGGGGTTTATAATTCACCCCTCCACTTT. It is translated as CASSLVSSGVYNSPLHF. V is TRBV7-9 and J is TRBJ1-6; tentative D call: TRBD1 (6 bases). V lost 1 base and J 4 bases, leaving 14 bases between the germline ends. CDR1 SEHNR and CDR2 FQNEAQ come from the germline V gene (reference sequence). The CDR3 has 17 amino acids.

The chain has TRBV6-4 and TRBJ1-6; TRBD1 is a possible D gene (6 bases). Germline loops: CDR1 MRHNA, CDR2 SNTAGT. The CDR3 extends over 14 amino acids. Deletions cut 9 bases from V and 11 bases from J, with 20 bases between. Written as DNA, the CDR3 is TGTGCCAGAAATGAAATACAGGGATCGGCACCCCTCCACTTT. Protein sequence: CARNEIQGSAPLHF.

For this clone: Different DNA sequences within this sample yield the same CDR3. The DNA of the CDR3 is TGCGCCAGCAGCTTGAGTGGAGACACTGAAGCTTTCTTT. Residues: CASSLSGDTEAFF. The rearrangement links TRBV5-1 to TRBJ1-1; no firm D call. The germline CDR1 and CDR2 sequences are SGHRS and YFSETQ. CDR3 length: 13 residues. V was shortened by 1 base and J by 3 bases, with 7 bases between the two germline ends.